This is a list of T cell receptor beta chains from one sample in a study of T cell repertoires in cytomegalovirus infection. TCRdb redid the calling of the reads with MiXCR, one entry per CDR3 protein. The repertoire holds around 100,000 distinct CDR3 sequences, with 20% to 30% as singletons. Sequences were obtained from CD8+ T cells from PBMCs. These receptors were obtained from a human donor in good health (CMV status not recorded). Some clones in this sample may be carry-over from other donors' samples. CDR3s include the opening cysteine and the closing phenylalanine or tryptophan. A D gene is named only where the DNA matches it firmly. Some rows have no size entry. The others give once, few or many, or a class for an expanded clone.

CDR3 length: 15
J gene: TRBJ2-1
D gene: TRBD2
V gene: TRBV6-2/TRBV6-3
clone size: -
CDR3 DNA: TGTGCCAGCCAAATAGGACTAGCGACCTACAATGAGCAGTTCTTC
CDR3 protein: CASQIGLATYNEQFF

CDR3 length: 13
J gene: TRBJ1-2
D gene: -
V gene: TRBV12-3/TRBV12-4
clone size: many
CDR3 DNA: TGTGCCAGCAGCCAGACGGCCCCAAATGGCTACACCTTC
CDR3 protein: CASSQTAPNGYTF

CDR3 length: 15
J gene: TRBJ1-5
D gene: -
V gene: TRBV6-6
clone size: -
CDR3 DNA: TGTGCCAGCAGTGCCGACACGGACCGAAATCAGCCCCAGCATTTT
CDR3 protein: CASSADTDRNQPQHF

CDR3 length: 13
J gene: TRBJ2-7
D gene: TRBD1
V gene: TRBV11-2
clone size: few
CDR3 DNA: TGTGCCAGCAGCTTAGCCTCAGGGGGCGAGCAGTACTTC
CDR3 protein: CASSLASGGEQYF

CDR3 length: 13
J gene: TRBJ2-7
D gene: -
V gene: TRBV7-4
clone size: -
CDR3 DNA: TGTGCCAGCAGCTTGGTAAGGGCCTACGAGCAGTACTTC
CDR3 protein: CASSLVRAYEQYF

CDR3 length: 17
J gene: TRBJ1-2
D gene: TRBD1
V gene: TRBV11-2
clone size: few
CDR3 DNA: TGTGCCAGCAGCTTAAGGGACAGATCCTCCACTAACTATGGCTACACCTTC
CDR3 protein: CASSLRDRSSTNYGYTF

CDR3 length: 15
J gene: TRBJ2-3
D gene: -
V gene: TRBV7-8
clone size: few
CDR3 DNA: TGTGCCAGCAGCTTAGAACAAGCAGGCACAGATACGCAGTATTTT
CDR3 protein: CASSLEQAGTDTQYF

CDR3 length: 16
J gene: TRBJ2-5
D gene: -
V gene: TRBV20-1
clone size: many
CDR3 DNA: TGCAGTGCTAGAGATAGAATTATGAGCGGGCAAGAGACCCAGTACTTC
CDR3 protein: CSARDRIMSGQETQYF

CDR3 length: 11
J gene: TRBJ2-1
D gene: -
V gene: TRBV12-3/TRBV12-4
clone size: -
CDR3 DNA: TGTGCCAGCAGTGGCGGGGAGCGGGAGTTCTTC
CDR3 protein: CASSGGEREFF

CDR3 length: 15
J gene: TRBJ2-1
D gene: -
V gene: TRBV19
clone size: -
CDR3 DNA: TGTGCCAGTAGTACCCGAGGCGGAACCTACAATGAGCAGTTCTTC
CDR3 protein: CASSTRGGTYNEQFF

CDR3 length: 13
J gene: TRBJ1-1
D gene: -
V gene: TRBV29-1
clone size: few
CDR3 DNA: TGCAGCGTTGGAGGTGGTGTTCCCACTGAAGCTTTCTTT
CDR3 protein: CSVGGGVPTEAFF

CDR3 length: 16
J gene: TRBJ1-2
D gene: TRBD1
V gene: TRBV4-3
clone size: few
CDR3 DNA: TGCGCCAGCAGCCAAGTGACAGGGGAGGTCGACTATGGCTACACCTTC
CDR3 protein: CASSQVTGEVDYGYTF

CDR3 length: 16
J gene: TRBJ2-5
D gene: -
V gene: TRBV28
clone size: -
CDR3 DNA: TGTGCCAGCAGCTCACCCTCCCAAGGGTACCAAGAGACCCAGTACTTC
CDR3 protein: CASSSPSQGYQETQYF

CDR3 length: 15
J gene: TRBJ2-7
D gene: TRBD1
V gene: TRBV7-8
clone size: many
CDR3 DNA: TGTGCCAGCAGCTCCGAGGACAGGGGCCACTACGAGCAGTACTTC
CDR3 protein: CASSSEDRGHYEQYF

CDR3 length: 14
J gene: TRBJ2-7
D gene: TRBD2
V gene: TRBV28
clone size: few
CDR3 DNA: TGTGCCAGCACCTTCTCGGGGGGGCTGTACGAGCAGTACTTC
CDR3 protein: CASTFSGGLYEQYF

CDR3 length: 15
J gene: TRBJ1-5
D gene: -
V gene: TRBV27
clone size: few
CDR3 DNA: TGTGCCAGCAGTTTATGGGGGAGTAGCAATCAGCCCCAGCATTTT
CDR3 protein: CASSLWGSSNQPQHF

CDR3 length: 17
J gene: TRBJ2-3
D gene: TRBD2
V gene: TRBV7-8
clone size: many
CDR3 DNA: TGTGCCAGCAGCTCTACGTGGCGGGAGGGGCCCACAGATACGCAGTATTTT
CDR3 protein: CASSSTWREGPTDTQYF

CDR3 length: 14
J gene: TRBJ1-2
D gene: TRBD1
V gene: TRBV7-6
clone size: many
CDR3 DNA: TGTGCCAGCAGCCCGGGACAGGGACTCTATGGCTACACCTTC
CDR3 protein: CASSPGQGLYGYTF

CDR3 length: 13
J gene: TRBJ1-1
D gene: TRBD1
V gene: TRBV12-3/TRBV12-4
clone size: many
CDR3 DNA: TGTGCCAGCTCACAGGGGTCGAACACTGAAGCTTTCTTT
CDR3 protein: CASSQGSNTEAFF

CDR3 length: 12
J gene: TRBJ2-1
D gene: -
V gene: TRBV7-2
clone size: -
CDR3 DNA: TGTGCCAGCAGCTTAGTAGGGGATGAGCAGTTCTTC
CDR3 protein: CASSLVGDEQFF

CDR3 length: 16
J gene: TRBJ2-1
D gene: TRBD2
V gene: TRBV2
clone size: -
CDR3 DNA: TGTGCCAGCAGCGAGGTCGGGGGGACCCAGTACAATGAGCAGTTCTTC
CDR3 protein: CASSEVGGTQYNEQFF

CDR3 length: 12
J gene: TRBJ2-7
D gene: -
V gene: TRBV29-1
clone size: few
CDR3 DNA: TGCAGCGTTTCTGGGACCTTCTGGGAGCAGTACTTC
CDR3 protein: CSVSGTFWEQYF

CDR3 length: 16
J gene: TRBJ2-1
D gene: -
V gene: TRBV20-1
clone size: few
CDR3 DNA: TGCAGTGCTAGAGGGGGGGGGGCCCACCAATACAATGAGCAGTTCTTC
CDR3 protein: CSARGGGAHQYNEQFF

CDR3 length: 15
J gene: TRBJ1-4
D gene: -
V gene: TRBV7-2
clone size: many
CDR3 DNA: TGTGCCAGCAGCTTAGGTGTAAGGGGGAATGGCGAACTGTTTTTT
CDR3 protein: CASSLGVRGNGELFF